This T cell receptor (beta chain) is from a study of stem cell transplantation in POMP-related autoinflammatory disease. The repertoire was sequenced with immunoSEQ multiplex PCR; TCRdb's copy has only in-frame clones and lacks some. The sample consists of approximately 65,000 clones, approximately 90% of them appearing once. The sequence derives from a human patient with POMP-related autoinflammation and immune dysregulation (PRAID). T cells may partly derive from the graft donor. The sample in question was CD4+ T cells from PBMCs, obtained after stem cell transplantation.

The chain's CDR3 is CASSLRVTDTQYF. The CDR3 DNA follows: TGTGCCAGCAGCTTAAGGGTAACAGATACGCAGTATTTT. The chain recombines TRBV11-2 with TRBJ2-3; no reliable D call. Germline V gene sequence: CDR1 SGHAT, CDR2 FQNNGV. The CDR3 covers 13 residues. V was trimmed by 2 bases and J by 3 bases, leaving 6 bases between them.